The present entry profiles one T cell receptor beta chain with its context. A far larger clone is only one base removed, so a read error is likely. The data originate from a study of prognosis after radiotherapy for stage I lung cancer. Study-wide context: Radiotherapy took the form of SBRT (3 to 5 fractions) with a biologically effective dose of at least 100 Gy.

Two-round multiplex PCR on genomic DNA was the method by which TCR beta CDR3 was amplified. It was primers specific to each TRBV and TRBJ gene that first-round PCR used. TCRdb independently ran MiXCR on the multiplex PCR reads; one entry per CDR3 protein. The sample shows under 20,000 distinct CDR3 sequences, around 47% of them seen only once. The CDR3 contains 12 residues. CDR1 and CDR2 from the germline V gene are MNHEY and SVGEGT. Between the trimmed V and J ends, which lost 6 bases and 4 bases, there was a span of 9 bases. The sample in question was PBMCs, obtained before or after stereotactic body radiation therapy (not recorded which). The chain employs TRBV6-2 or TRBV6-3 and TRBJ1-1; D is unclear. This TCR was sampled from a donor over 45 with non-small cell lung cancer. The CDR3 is CASRKLGTEAFF. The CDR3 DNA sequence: TGTGCCAGCAGAAAGCTAGGCACTGAAGCTTTCTTT.